The 16 T cell receptor beta chains below come from one sample, sequenced in a study of a mutant IDH1 vaccine in newly diagnosed glioma. Only in-frame clones appear in the TCRdb table, and some are missing; sequencing was by immunoSEQ multiplex PCR. In the table there are tens of thousands of clones, roughly 85% of which are singletons. Sample time point: week 23, last vaccination. The investigators gave 300 ug of mutant IDH1 20-mer peptide in each vaccine dose, together with topical imiquimod. Their antigens remain unidentified. The input for sequencing was PBMCs, taken from a glioma patient whose treatment included an IDH1 peptide vaccine. All receptors come from a woman aged 45-65 years with glioma.

This sequence joins TRBV6-6 and TRBJ2-7; D is unclear. CDR3 length equals 15 residues. V was clipped by 0 bases and J by 1 base, with 10 bases between them. Germline V gives CDR1 MNHNY, CDR2 SVGAGI (reference sequence). The CDR3 is CASSYSKATSYEQYF. CDR3 sequence (DNA): TGTGCCAGCAGTTACTCGAAGGCGACATCCTACGAGCAGTACTTC.

The chain combines TRBV5-1 with TRBJ2-1; D is possibly TRBD1 (5 bases). Trimming shortened V by 4 bases and J by 5 bases, and 16 bases separated the two germline ends. The CDR3 is made up of 15 amino acids. Germline CDR1 is SGHRS and CDR2 is YFSETQ. CDR3 coding DNA: TGCGCCAGCAGCCTCACCGGCAGGGTTAACAATGAGCAGTTCTTC. Its protein is CASSLTGRVNNEQFF. The full variable domain, in which reference TRBV5-1 and TRBJ2-1 provide the parts outside the CDR3, is KAGVTQTPRYLIKTRGQQVTLSCSPISGHRSVSWYQQTPGQGLQFLFEYFSETQRNKGNFPGRFSGRQFSNSRSEMNVSTLELGDSALYLCASSLTGRVNNEQFFGPGTRLTVL.

This clone was detected only a few times. This rearrangement joins TRBV5-1 to TRBJ1-1; possibly TRBD1 for D (6 bases). V shed 4 bases and J shed 5 bases, with 15 bases lying between them. This CDR3 has 14 residues. Germline assignment: CDR1 SGHRS and CDR2 YFSETQ. The CDR3 spells CASSPREQGTEAFF. The CDR3 coding sequence is TGCGCCAGCAGCCCCCGGGAGCAGGGGACTGAAGCTTTCTTT.

The chain is built from TRBV11-1 and TRBJ2-1; 7 nucleotides match TRBD2. Germline V gene lookup returns CDR1 SGHAT and CDR2 FQDESV (reference sequence). The CDR3 totals 14 residues. Trimming cost V 4 bases and J 7 bases; bases outside gene matches: 7. As DNA, the CDR3 is TGTGCCAGCAGCTCAGCCTCTAGCGGTAATGAGCAGTTCTTC. It is translated as CASSSASSGNEQFF.

The rearrangement joins TRBV19 to TRBJ1-2, with D tentatively TRBD1 (5 bases). The CDR3 loop spans 15 amino acids. The germline CDR1 and CDR2 sequences are LNHDA and SQIVND (reference sequence). Deletions cut 7 bases from V and 3 bases from J, with 18 bases between. CDR3 in amino acids: CASTQDRRLDYGYTF. The CDR3 DNA reads TGTGCCAGTACCCAAGACAGACGTCTTGACTATGGCTACACCTTC.

This chain joins TRBV29-1 and TRBJ2-7; D not resolved. The CDR3 contains 14 residues. Between the trimmed V and J ends, which lost 0 bases and 1 base, there was a span of 10 bases. The germline gives CDR1 SQVTM, CDR2 ANQGSEA. The CDR3 DNA follows: TGCAGCGTTGAAGATGACAATCCATCCTACGAGCAGTACTTC. Its translation is CSVEDDNPSYEQYF.

Remarks on this clone: The same CDR3 arises from other DNA sequences in this sample as well. The genes are TRBV30 and TRBJ2-1; no clear D. The germline V and J ends were trimmed by 0 bases and 1 base, with 4 bases remaining between them. The CDR3 runs 13 residues. CDR1 is GTSNPN and CDR2 is SVGIG in the germline V gene (reference sequence). The CDR3 protein is CAWSVGSYNEQFF. The CDR3 nucleotides are TGTGCCTGGAGTGTCGGTTCCTACAATGAGCAGTTCTTC.

This clone was seen a handful of times. This chain links TRBV28 with TRBJ1-5, with D unclear. The ends were cut back, 6 bases at V and 1 base at J, with 10 bases in the middle. The germline V gene has CDR1 MDHEN and CDR2 SYDVKM. There are 14 residues in the CDR3. CDR3 coding DNA: TGTGCCAGCAGATCCTTTTCGAGCAATCAGCCCCAGCATTTT. Translation: CASRSFSSNQPQHF. Combining the CDR3 with reference TRBV28 and TRBJ1-5 gives the whole variable domain DVKVTQSSRYLVKRTGEKVFLECVQDMDHENMFWYRQDPGLGLRLIYFSYDVKMKEKGDIPEGYSVSREKKERFSLILESASTNQTSMYLCASRSFSSNQPQHFGDGTRLSIL.

The J gene is TRBJ2-1, the V gene TRBV5-1; TRBD2 aligns across 8 bases. Germline CDR1 SGHRS, CDR2 YFSETQ. V shed 8 bases and J 5 bases; nucleotides not matched to a gene: 9. The CDR3 is 14 amino acids. In DNA, the CDR3 is TGCGCCAGTCGACCGAGCGGGAGTCACAATGAGCAGTTCTTC. Translating it yields CASRPSGSHNEQFF.

This clone was detected a few times. The chain combines TRBV5-4 with TRBJ1-1; no clear D gene. Germline V gives CDR1 SGHNT, CDR2 YYREEE (reference sequence). This CDR3 contains 11 residues. Between the trimmed V and J ends, which lost 0 bases and 8 bases, there was a span of 5 bases. In DNA form, the CDR3 reads TGTGCCAGCAGCTTGGGAGGGGAAGCTTTCTTT. Amino acids: CASSLGGEAFF.

J is TRBJ1-1 and V is TRBV27; TRBD1 might be the D (6 bases). Trimming cost V 2 bases and J 4 bases, with 14 bases left between them. Germline CDR1 MNHEY, CDR2 SMNVEV (reference sequence). The CDR3 loop spans 15 amino acids. CDR3 residues: CASSLAWAGATEAFF. CDR3 DNA sequence: TGTGCCAGCAGTTTAGCCTGGGCGGGGGCCACTGAAGCTTTCTTT.

The V and J genes are TRBV9 and TRBJ2-2; D unclear. V lost 0 bases to trimming and J lost 8 bases, with 5 bases between them. There are 12 residues in the CDR3. Germline V gene data show CDR1 as SGDLS and CDR2 as YYNGEE. The DNA of the CDR3 is TGTGCCAGCAGCGTAGGTGTAGGGGAGCTGTTTTTT. This codes for CASSVGVGELFF.

V gene TRBV27 combines with J gene TRBJ2-7, with a weak D call TRBD1 (6 bases). V dropped 3 bases and J dropped 7 bases, with 16 bases sitting between them. Looked up from germline, CDR1 is MNHEY and CDR2 is SMNVEV (reference sequence). The CDR3 extends over 14 amino acids. The DNA for the CDR3 is TGTGCCAGCAGTTTCATGAGGGGGACCGGGGAGCAGTACTTC. This translates into CASSFMRGTGEQYF.

This chain uses TRBV5-4 with TRBJ2-3, with 14 bases identical to TRBD2. This CDR3 is built from 16 residues. In germline, CDR1 is SGHNT, CDR2 YYREEE (reference sequence). V trimming: 2 bases; J trimming: 6 bases; junction bases outside the gene matches: 5. The chain's CDR3 is CASSLGTSGSADTQYF. CDR3 sequence (DNA): TGTGCCAGCAGCTTAGGGACTAGCGGGAGTGCCGATACGCAGTATTTT.

V usage is TRBV6-6 and J usage is TRBJ1-5, with D possibly being TRBD1 (5 bases). The CDR3 runs 15 residues. Germline assignment: CDR1 MNHNY and CDR2 SVGAGI (reference sequence). V lost 4 bases to trimming and J lost 0 bases, with 10 bases between them. CDR3 nucleotide sequence: TGTGCCAGCAGTTGGGGGGACTATAGCAATCAGCCCCAGCATTTT. This encodes CASSWGDYSNQPQHF.

Only one count was recorded for this clone. The CDR3, as DNA: TGTGCCAGCAGCTCGGGACTAGTCCTCTACGAGCAGTACTTC. This encodes CASSSGLVLYEQYF. The rearrangement uses TRBV7-2 and TRBJ2-7, with TRBD2 matching 8 bases. CDR1 SGHTA and CDR2 FQGNSA come from the germline V gene. CDR3 length: 14 residues. With 4 bases clipped from V and 3 bases from J, the junction kept 5 bases outside the gene matches. Variable domain in full (rest from reference TRBV7-2 and TRBJ2-7): GAGVSQSPSNKVTEKGKDVELRCDPISGHTALYWYRQSLGQGLEFLIYFQGNSAPDKSGLPSDRFSAERTGGSVSTLTIQRTQQEDSAVYLCASSSGLVLYEQYFGPGTRLTVT.